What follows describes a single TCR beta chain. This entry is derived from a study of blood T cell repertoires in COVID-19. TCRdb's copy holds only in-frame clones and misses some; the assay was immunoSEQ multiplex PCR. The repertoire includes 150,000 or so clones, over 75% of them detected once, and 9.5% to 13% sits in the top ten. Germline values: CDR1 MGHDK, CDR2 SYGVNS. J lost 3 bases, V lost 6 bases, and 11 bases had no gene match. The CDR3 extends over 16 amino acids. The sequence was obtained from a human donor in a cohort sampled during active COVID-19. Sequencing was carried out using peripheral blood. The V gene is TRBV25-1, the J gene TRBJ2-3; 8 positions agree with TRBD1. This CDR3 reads CASSTGTGVSTDTQYF. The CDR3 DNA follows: TGTGCCAGCAGCACCGGGACAGGCGTTTCGACAGATACGCAGTATTTT.